These 10 T cell receptor beta chains share one sample of origin, sequenced in a study of cytotoxic CD8 clonotypes in ibrutinib-treated CLL listed by TCRdb under 2021. Receptors were amplified or captured by the immunoSEQ multiplex PCR assay. The clones in this table, taken by TCRdb from immuneACCESS, are in-frame only. Not every clone is retained; where verified, under half of the shortfall comes from an unresolved V gene, and the cause of the rest is unknown. The sample contains approximately 120,000 clones, about 85% of them found a single time. The ten largest make up about 3.3% of the sample. Explained via the paper, the time point label denotes: approximately 25 months on ibrutinib. The sample here was PBMCs, taken after 24 months of ibrutinib treatment. These receptors were collected from a human donor with chronic lymphocytic leukemia.

The rearrangement joins TRBV7-6 to TRBJ1-3; perhaps TRBD1 as D (6 bases). Germline CDR1 reads SGHVS; CDR2 reads FNYEAQ. This CDR3 is 15 amino acids long. Deletions cut 5 bases from V and 4 bases from J, with 15 bases between. The CDR3 protein is CASSRTRGQGNTIYF. DNA of the CDR3: TGTGCCAGCAGCCGGACCAGGGGTCAAGGAAACACCATATATTTT.

Written as DNA, the CDR3 is TGTGCCAGCAGTCCGGGATCCCAGCGGGGAACCGGGGAGCTGTTTTTT. This gives the protein CASSPGSQRGTGELFF. This chain connects TRBV11-2 to TRBJ2-2, with TRBD2 identical over 7 bases. The length of the CDR3 is 16 residues. Trimming at V came to 6 bases and at J to 5 bases, leaving 12 bases not matched to a gene. Germline CDR1 reads SGHAT; CDR2 reads FQNNGV.

The V gene is TRBV6-5, the J gene TRBJ2-7, with 7 bases aligning to TRBD1. V lost 4 bases, J lost 5 bases, and 11 bases stayed unmatched. This CDR3 has 15 residues. CDR1 MNHEY and CDR2 SVGAGI come from the germline V gene. CDR3 coding DNA: TGTGCCAGCAGTTTCCCCGGGACAGTGAGCGACGAGCAGTACTTC. It is translated as CASSFPGTVSDEQYF.

The chain has TRBV9 and TRBJ2-7, with D uncertain. The germline V gene has CDR1 SGDLS and CDR2 YYNGEE. This CDR3 is built from 11 residues. V was clipped by 3 bases and J by 3 bases, with 4 bases between them. This chain's CDR3 is CASSANYEQYF. CDR3 DNA sequence: TGTGCCAGCAGCGCGAACTACGAGCAGTACTTC.

This clone has only a few counts. The V call is TRBV5-6, the J call TRBJ1-3; maybe TRBD1 (5 bases). The CDR3 covers 15 residues. CDR1 and CDR2 from the germline V gene are SGHDT and YYEEEE. Trimming removed 8 bases from V and 1 base from J, with 16 bases in between. The CDR3 here is CASDKIGDSGNTIYF. The CDR3 DNA is TGTGCCAGTGACAAGATAGGGGATTCTGGAAACACCATATATTTT. Filled out from reference TRBV5-6 and TRBJ1-3, the complete variable domain reads DAGVTQSPTHLIKTRGQQVTLRCSPKSGHDTVSWYQQALGQGPQFIFQYYEEEERQRGNFPDRFSGHQFPNYSSELNVNALLLGDSALYLCASDKIGDSGNTIYFGEGSWLTVV.

The chain recombines TRBV19 with TRBJ2-7; 8 bases are shared with TRBD1. The CDR3 loop spans 14 amino acids. CDR1 is LNHDA, CDR2 SQIVND, per germline (reference sequence). V dropped 4 bases and J dropped 3; count of bases not matched to a gene: 5. The CDR3 region is CASSTRGQFYEQYF. The CDR3 nucleotides read TGTGCCAGTAGTACCAGGGGGCAGTTCTACGAGCAGTACTTC.

This rearrangement joins TRBV11-3 to TRBJ1-1; 8 positions agree with TRBD1. The germline CDR1 and CDR2 sequences are SGHNT and YENEEA. The V segment lost 1 base and the J segment 1 base; nucleotides outside the gene matches: 2. CDR3 length equals 15 residues. This chain's CDR3 is CASSLGGTGNTEAFF. The CDR3 DNA follows: TGTGCCAGCAGCTTAGGAGGGACAGGGAACACTGAAGCTTTCTTT. The complete variable domain, with remaining parts taken from reference TRBV11-3 and TRBJ1-1, reads EAGVVQSPRYKIIEKKQPVAFWCNPISGHNTLYWYLQNLGQGPELLIRYENEEAVDDSQLPKDRFSAERLKGVDSTLKIQPAELGDSAVYLCASSLGGTGNTEAFFGQGTRLTVV.

This chain uses TRBV7-2 with TRBJ1-2; possible D gene TRBD1, 5 bases. This CDR3 comprises 14 residues. Germline CDR1 and CDR2: SGHTA and FQGNSA. Trimming left V 2 bases short and J 8 bases short, with 15 bases between. CDR3 sequence: CASSLWPGKDGYTF. CDR3 coding DNA: TGTGCCAGCAGCTTATGGCCAGGGAAGGACGGCTACACCTTC.

This clone was recorded once. The CDR3 sequence: CASSDGVGGSTQYF. The CDR3 coding sequence is TGTGCCAGCAGCGACGGGGTTGGGGGATCGACCCAGTACTTC. The V gene is TRBV9, the J gene TRBJ2-5; tentatively, D is TRBD1 or TRBD2 (5 bases each). The CDR3 has 14 residues. Germline CDR1 SGDLS, CDR2 YYNGEE. Trimming removed 3 bases from V and 7 bases from J, with 16 bases in between.

This clone appeared a single time. J is TRBJ2-5 and V is TRBV9; D possibly corresponds to TRBD2 (5 bases). V lost 6 bases and J lost 4, with 19 bases in between. The CDR3 has 15 residues. Germline CDR1 and CDR2: SGDLS and YYNGEE. CDR3 nucleotide sequence: TGTGCCAGCATTCTCTATAGGGAAGGAGGAGAGACCCAGTACTTC. It translates to CASILYREGGETQYF.